This TCR beta chain was recovered during a study of blood T cell repertoires in COVID-19. Study information: Sample material is recorded as cDNA or gDNA derived from T cells, B-cell-depleted T cells, or PBMCs.

Germline V lookup: CDR1 SGHTA, CDR2 FQGTGA. V lost 6 bases, J lost 4 bases, and 15 bases lay in between. The CDR3 sequence is 15 residues long. The Seattle site enrolled patients during active infection and followed them longitudinally. Assay used: immunoSEQ multiplex PCR; TCRdb lists only in-frame clones, some missing. Here the sample spans hundreds of thousands of clones, around 81% being singletons. The TCR originated in an elderly woman with COVID-19, enrolled during active disease. The chain joins TRBV7-3 to TRBJ2-2; perhaps TRBD2 as D (6 bases). The sample comprised peripheral blood. CDR3 in DNA: TGTGCCAGCAGTCGCGGGACGGCCTCCACCGGGGAGCTGTTTTTT. It specifies CASSRGTASTGELFF.